This T cell receptor (beta chain) was captured in a study of graft-versus-host responses after intestinal transplantation. Study context: Recipients were all induced with anti-thymocyte globulin, then given tacrolimus and steroids for around three years. Whole-study results and caveats: Investigators detected GvH clones in recipient marrow, with some emerging earlier in ileum or blood. Allografts of one patient group, those with graft-donor T cell macrochimerism, had high graft-versus-host to host-versus-graft clonal ratios. An association linked early post-transplant HvG declines with peak circulating GvH clone levels.

Produced via immunoSEQ multiplex PCR; TCRdb's table is partial and in-frame only. The table includes some 5,600 clones, 65% to 80% detected once. This CDR3 has 16 amino acids. Germline CDR1 and CDR2: LGHNA and YSLEER. V lost 0 bases and J 6 bases, leaving 15 bases between the germline ends. Details on this clone: Its antigen is not known.

To release intraepithelial and lamina propria lymphocytes, the graft tissue was processed. The TCR originated in a human patient who received an intestinal transplant, so some T cells may come from the graft donor. The J gene is TRBJ2-1, the V gene TRBV4-3, with D perhaps matching TRBD1 or TRBD2 (5 bases each). The sample here was ileum tissue, taken 230 to 240 days after intestinal transplant. CDR3 DNA sequence: TGCGCCAGCAGCCAAGATGGGGCAGGGAGTAGCAATGAGCAGTTCTTC. Its translation: CASSQDGAGSSNEQFF.